The 9 T cell receptor beta chains below were found in one sample sequenced in a study of T cells in tuberculosis. Time point given: new active TB diagnosis, blood taken before or within 7 days of starting treatment. Produced via immunoSEQ multiplex PCR; TCRdb's table is partial and in-frame only. The sample yields over 25,000 clones, about 90% seen once. Sample: PBMCs, taken at tuberculosis diagnosis. The receptors here all came from an adult with tuberculosis. Some clones in this sample may be carry-over from other donors' samples.

The V call is TRBV7-6, the J call TRBJ2-1; 7 nucleotides match TRBD2. This CDR3 is built from 15 residues. V was clipped by 2 bases and J by 3 bases; unmatched bases: 4. Looked up from germline, CDR1 is SGHVS and CDR2 is FNYEAQ. The CDR3 reads CASSLRRGNYNEQFF. CDR3 DNA: TGTGCCAGCAGCTTACGGCGGGGGAACTACAATGAGCAGTTCTTC.

The chain combines TRBV7-9 with TRBJ1-2; unclear D gene. CDR1 and CDR2 from the germline V gene are SEHNR and FQNEAQ (reference sequence). V gave up 2 bases and J gave up 5 bases, with 12 bases separating them. The CDR3 has 14 residues. CDR3 bases: TGTGCCAGCAGCTTACTCCCGGGAAAATATGGCTACACCTTC. It translates to CASSLLPGKYGYTF.

This clone was observed a single time. The CDR3 DNA follows: TGTGCCAGCAGTAGATTAGTGACCGACGGGTGGGATTCACCCCTCCACTTT. Its translation: CASSRLVTDGWDSPLHF. V is TRBV27 and J is TRBJ1-6; D unclear. This CDR3 contains 17 residues. Trimming shortened V by 5 bases and J by 8 bases, and 22 bases separated the two germline ends. Germline V lookup: CDR1 MNHEY, CDR2 SMNVEV (reference sequence).

This chain joins TRBV6-1 and TRBJ1-5; D gene ambiguous. The V and J ends lost 0 bases and 0 bases respectively, with 6 bases between them. There are 15 residues in the CDR3. The germline V gene encodes CDR1 MNHNS and CDR2 SASEGT. The CDR3 DNA sequence: TGTGCCAGCAGTGAAGCACCCTATAGCAATCAGCCCCAGCATTTT. This gives the protein CASSEAPYSNQPQHF.

The rearrangement joins TRBV4-2 to TRBJ2-3, with 8 bases matching TRBD2. The CDR3 consists of 15 residues. The germline V gene has CDR1 LGHNA and CDR2 YNFKEQ. V dropped 7 bases and J dropped 5; count of bases not matched to a gene: 11. The chain's CDR3 is CASTNSGGPEDTQYF. In DNA form, the CDR3 reads TGTGCCAGCACTAACTCGGGGGGGCCGGAAGATACGCAGTATTTT.

V and J are TRBV11-2 and TRBJ2-1; D possibly corresponds to TRBD1 (7 bases). V shed 4 bases and J shed 8 bases, with 21 bases lying between them. The CDR3 has 16 amino acids. Per the germline V gene, CDR1 is SGHAT and CDR2 is FQNNGV. CDR3 coding DNA: TGTGCCAGCAGCTCGGAACTCTACAGGGGAGGACATGAGCAGTTCTTC. Translated, it gives CASSSELYRGGHEQFF.

This clone appeared a single time. This chain joins TRBV7-8 and TRBJ2-1; TRBD1 matches at 8 bases. Germline V gene sequence: CDR1 SGHVS, CDR2 FQNEAQ. V gave up 5 bases and J gave up 4 bases; unmatched junction bases: 4. The CDR3 contains 14 residues. As DNA, the CDR3 is TGTGCCAGCAGCCCGAGGGACAGGTACAATGAGCAGTTCTTC. Protein sequence: CASSPRDRYNEQFF.

The chain joins TRBV10-1 to TRBJ2-3; 9 bases map to TRBD1. The CDR3 sequence is 16 residues long. Looked up from germline, CDR1 is WNHNN and CDR2 is SYGVQD (reference sequence). V lost 7 bases and J lost 0; bases outside the gene matches: 8. CDR3 region: CASTRGTGPSTDTQYF. The DNA of the CDR3 is TGCGCCAGCACCCGGGGGACAGGGCCTAGCACAGATACGCAGTATTTT.

V and J are TRBV19 and TRBJ2-2; maybe TRBD2 (5 bases). The CDR3 length is 15 residues. Per the germline V gene, CDR1 is LNHDA and CDR2 is SQIVND (reference sequence). The V and J ends lost 7 bases and 6 bases respectively, with 18 bases between them. CDR3 sequence: CASKGQPLGAGELFF. The CDR3 DNA is TGTGCCAGTAAGGGTCAGCCGCTCGGGGCCGGGGAGCTGTTTTTT.